These T cell receptor beta chains were read from a single sample in a study of cytomegalovirus exposure and HLA in healthy donors. TCRdb's copy holds only in-frame clones and misses some; the assay was immunoSEQ multiplex PCR. This table holds 150,000 to 170,000 clones, roughly 74% found once. The sequenced sample consisted of PBMCs. The receptors come from a man younger than 30 in good health and CMV-seronegative. CDR3s include the opening cysteine and the closing phenylalanine or tryptophan. D genes are given only for firm matches. Expanded clones get a size class; other rows say once, few or many, or leave the size out.

-	TRBV27	-	TRBJ2-3	CASSLGGNTDTQYF	TGTGCCAGCAGTCTTGGAGGTAACACAGATACGCAGTATTTT
-	TRBV6-5	once	TRBJ2-2	CASSYGGADGELFF	TGTGCCAGCAGTTACGGGGGGGCGGACGGGGAGCTGTTTTTT
-	TRBV19	-	TRBJ2-6	CASSIAGLSGANVLTF	TGTGCCAGTAGTATCGCAGGTCTCTCTGGGGCCAACGTCCTGACTTTC
-	TRBV14	few	TRBJ1-1	CASSPQRTEAFF	TGTGCCAGCAGCCCCCAGCGGACTGAAGCTTTCTTT
-	TRBV7-7	-	TRBJ1-1	CASSVQVNTEAFF	TGTGCCAGCAGCGTACAGGTAAACACTGAAGCTTTCTTT
TRBD2	TRBV5-5	few	TRBJ2-3	CASSRASGGVNTDTQYF	TGTGCCAGCAGCCGGGCTAGCGGGGGAGTTAACACAGATACGCAGTATTTT
-	TRBV21-1	few	TRBJ1-4	CASSGRSRAGATNEKLFF	TGTGCCAGCAGCGGCCGGTCGAGGGCGGGAGCAACTAATGAAAAACTGTTTTTT
-	TRBV30	-	TRBJ1-2	CAWTGRGGYYGYTF	TGTGCCTGGACCGGCCGGGGAGGTTATTATGGCTACACCTTC
-	TRBV19	-	TRBJ2-7	CASSILDRPYEQYF	TGTGCCAGTAGTATCCTGGACAGACCCTACGAGCAGTACTTC
-	TRBV7-2	-	TRBJ2-2	CASRGGGTGELFF	TGTGCCAGCAGGGGTGGAGGCACCGGGGAGCTGTTTTTT
-	TRBV7-3	-	TRBJ1-1	CASSLRGRQYTEAFF	TGTGCCAGCAGCTTAAGGGGTCGACAGTACACTGAAGCTTTCTTT
-	TRBV7-9	-	TRBJ1-2	CASSPGDSYGYTF	TGTGCCAGCAGTCCCGGAGACAGCTATGGCTACACCTTC
-	TRBV20-1	-	TRBJ2-7	CSARSGSEQYF	TGCAGTGCTAGGTCCGGGAGCGAGCAGTACTTC
-	TRBV19	-	TRBJ1-5	CASSGYREGNQPQHF	TGTGCCAGTAGTGGCTACAGGGAAGGCAATCAGCCCCAGCATTTT
TRBD1	TRBV7-9	once	TRBJ2-7	CASRDRGAYEQYF	TGTGCCAGCAGGGACAGGGGCGCCTACGAGCAGTACTTC
-	TRBV19	few	TRBJ1-2	CASSSSGLYGYTF	TGTGCCAGTAGTTCTTCAGGGCTCTATGGCTACACCTTC
TRBD1	TRBV27	-	TRBJ1-1	CASSPPGGPEAFF	TGTGCCAGCAGTCCCCCAGGGGGCCCTGAAGCTTTCTTT
-	TRBV5-1	-	TRBJ2-2	CASRVHQSNTGELFF	TGCGCCAGCAGGGTTCATCAGTCGAACACCGGGGAGCTGTTTTTT
TRBD2	TRBV11-2	once	TRBJ2-5	CASSLVSGGFIGETQYF	TGTGCCAGCAGCTTAGTTAGCGGGGGATTCATTGGAGAGACCCAGTACTTC
TRBD1	TRBV6-1	few	TRBJ1-5	CASSEGQVNNQPQHF	TGTGCCAGCAGTGAGGGACAGGTTAACAATCAGCCCCAGCATTTT
TRBD1	TRBV18	-	TRBJ2-3	CASSPTAIQGAGGNTQYF	TGTGCCAGCTCACCGACCGCTATTCAGGGGGCAGGCGGGAATACGCAGTATTTT
TRBD1	TRBV6-1	-	TRBJ2-5	CASSGQGVETQYF	TGTGCCAGCAGTGGACAGGGGGTGGAGACCCAGTACTTC
-	TRBV6-1	-	TRBJ1-3	CASSEGPSSGNTIYF	TGTGCCAGCAGTGAGGGGCCCTCCTCTGGAAACACCATATATTTT
TRBD1	TRBV4-1	once	TRBJ1-5	CASSQVGQGEQPQHF	TGCGCCAGCAGCCAGGTGGGACAGGGGGAACAGCCCCAGCATTTT
-	TRBV6-5	-	TRBJ1-3	CASRRQSSGNTIYF	TGTGCCAGCAGACGACAAAGCTCTGGAAACACCATATATTTT
-	TRBV5-1	-	TRBJ1-5	CASSLDRSQPQHF	TGCGCCAGCAGCTTGGACAGGTCTCAGCCCCAGCATTTT
TRBD1	TRBV29-1	once	TRBJ1-2	CSVEATGGRYGYTF	TGCAGCGTTGAGGCGACAGGGGGCCGCTATGGCTACACCTTC
-	TRBV11-2	-	TRBJ2-5	CASSFEGGARETQYF	TGTGCCAGCAGCTTTGAGGGGGGGGCTCGGGAGACCCAGTACTTC